The source of this TCR beta chain is a study of ipilimumab plus nivolumab after autologous stem cell transplantation. On the study more broadly: Myeloma patients were high-risk transplant-naive or relapsed within 3 years of first autologous transplant.

Repertoires were generated with immunoSEQ multiplex PCR, while TCRdb's copy carries only in-frame clones and drops some. This table holds tens of thousands of clones, more than 85% found once. Trimming took 8 bases from V and 3 from J, leaving 16 bases between them. This CDR3 contains 14 residues. Germline CDR1 reads LNHDA; CDR2 reads SQIVND (reference sequence). This material consisted of PBMCs, taken in a trial of ipilimumab plus nivolumab as post-transplant consolidation. The sequence derives from a male donor with multiple myeloma. The chain combines TRBV19 with TRBJ1-2; the D gene is possibly TRBD1 (6 bases). The CDR3 DNA reads as TGTGCCAGTCATCCGGGGGGCTCGCACTATGGCTACACCTTC. Translated, it gives CASHPGGSHYGYTF.